The entry below describes one T cell receptor beta chain. Its specificity is not known. The data stem from a study of Ad26.COV2.S vaccination and SARS-CoV-2 variants. Study-wide points: Possibly, TCR breadth and depth analyses underestimated total T cell responses.

CDR3 length: 17 amino acids. CDR1 and CDR2 (germline): MDHEN, SYDVKM. V lost 2 bases to trimming and J lost 4 bases, with 20 bases between them. Repertoires were generated with immunoSEQ multiplex PCR, while TCRdb's copy carries only in-frame clones and drops some. The data show 75,000 to 100,000 clones, with 82% seen just once and around a sixth held by the top ten. The sequencing here drew on peripheral blood, taken after recovery from COVID-19. The chain joins TRBV28 to TRBJ1-2; weak D call: TRBD1 (6 bases). The sequence came from a human donor who had recovered from COVID-19. In DNA, the CDR3 is TGTGCCAGCAGTTTAGGGTCAGGGGACGATTGGGGCTATGGCTACACCTTC. Translation gives CASSLGSGDDWGYGYTF.